The rows below give T cell receptor beta chains drawn from one sample of a study of beta chain features in type 1 diabetes. TCRdb keeps only in-frame clones here, not all; method: immunoSEQ multiplex PCR. The repertoire includes about half a million clones, about 29% of them detected once, and 0.06% to 0.07% sits in the top ten. Sequenced input: naive CD4+ T cells from blood. Receptors were obtained from a man aged 18 to 30 in good health. Both conserved end residues are part of each CDR3. Fields, in order: clone size, D gene, J gene, V gene, CDR3 DNA, CDR3 protein. A D gene is named only where the DNA matches it firmly. Clone size, where shown, is once, few, many, or a class for clones that have expanded.

>-|-|TRBJ1-1|TRBV20-1
TGCAGTGCGAAAAGAGTGGAGGGAGCTTTCTTT
CSAKRVEGAFF
>-|-|TRBJ2-3|TRBV30
TGTGCCTGGAGTGCCCATCGGAGCGTTGGTACAGATACGCAGTATTTT
CAWSAHRSVGTDTQYF
>-|TRBD1|TRBJ2-3|TRBV29-1
TGCAGCGTTGATGGGGGGACAGGTTCCACAGATACGCAGTATTTT
CSVDGGTGSTDTQYF
>-|-|TRBJ1-1|TRBV29-1
TGCAGCGCCGGGGGGCAGGCCTCACCGACGGGAGCTTTCTTT
CSAGGQASPTGAFF
>few|-|TRBJ2-7|TRBV30
TGTGCCTGGAGCCCGGGGAGCTCCTACGAGCAGTACTTC
CAWSPGSSYEQYF
>-|-|TRBJ2-7|TRBV7-9
TGTGCCAGCAGCCCAAAGGGGGGGCTTAGGGACGAGCAGTACTTC
CASSPKGGLRDEQYF
>-|TRBD2|TRBJ2-5|TRBV15
TGTGCCACCGGGGCGGGAGTCTGGGAGACCCAGTACTTC
CATGAGVWETQYF
>-|-|TRBJ2-5|TRBV5-4
TGTGCCAGCAGCCGAGCGGCTAACAGGGTCCAAGAGACCCAGTACTTC
CASSRAANRVQETQYF
>-|TRBD2|TRBJ2-1|TRBV7-3
TGTGCCAGCAGCTCTAGGACTAGCGGGAGTTACAATGAGCAGTTCTTC
CASSSRTSGSYNEQFF
>-|-|TRBJ2-1|TRBV15
TGTGCCACCAGCAGAGAGCCTAGGGGCGCCGGTAACAATGAGCAGTTCTTC
CATSREPRGAGNNEQFF
>few|-|TRBJ2-7|TRBV6-5
TGTGCCAGCAGAAGCGGGACATACGAGCAGTACTTC
CASRSGTYEQYF
>few|-|TRBJ1-2|TRBV29-1
TGCAGCGTTGAGCAGAATGGCTACACCTTC
CSVEQNGYTF
>few|-|TRBJ2-1|TRBV30
TGTGCCTGCGGGCGGGACGGGGCCTACAATGAGCAGTTCTTC
CACGRDGAYNEQFF
>few|TRBD2|TRBJ2-3|TRBV10-3
TGTGCCATCAGTGAGCCTAGCGGGCCGAGCACAGATACGCAGTATTTT
CAISEPSGPSTDTQYF
>-|-|TRBJ2-3|TRBV6-1
TGTGCCAGCAGTGAATCATCCCCTAGCACAGATACGCAGTATTTT
CASSESSPSTDTQYF
>few|-|TRBJ2-5|TRBV4-1
TGCGCCAGCAGCCAAGGGATGGCCAGAGAGACCCAGTACTTC
CASSQGMARETQYF
>-|-|TRBJ2-1|TRBV7-9
TGTGCCAGCAGCTTAGGGGGTGGTGAGCAGTTCTTC
CASSLGGGEQFF
>-|-|TRBJ2-7|TRBV27
TGTGCCAGCAGTTTATCCGGGGTTGGGGCCTACGAGCAGTACTTC
CASSLSGVGAYEQYF
>few|TRBD2|TRBJ2-2|TRBV2
TGTGCCAGCCTGCCGGGACTAGCGGTGGGCGGGGAGCTGTTTTTT
CASLPGLAVGGELFF
>-|-|TRBJ2-1|TRBV30
TGTGCCTGGAGTGTTCGGAATGAGCAGTTCTTC
CAWSVRNEQFF
>-|TRBD2|TRBJ2-5|TRBV5-6
TGTGCCAGCAGCTTGAATAGCGGGAGCTCGGAAGAGACCCAGTACTTC
CASSLNSGSSEETQYF
>-|TRBD2|TRBJ2-1|TRBV5-4
TGTGCCAGCAGCTTGGCTAGCGGGAGATACTCCTACAATGAGCAGTTCTTC
CASSLASGRYSYNEQFF
>-|-|TRBJ2-7|TRBV7-8
TGTGCCAGCAGGCTATCCACCCTGCTTACAAATCCCTACGAGCAGTACTTC
CASRLSTLLTNPYEQYF
>-|-|TRBJ2-1|TRBV11-2
TGTGCCAGCAGCTTGGCGGACCGGAATGAGCAGTTCTTC
CASSLADRNEQFF
>few|-|TRBJ2-7|TRBV7-2
TGTGCCAGCAGCTCGGGCAGCAGCTCCTACGAGCAGTACTTC
CASSSGSSSYEQYF
>-|-|TRBJ2-3|TRBV5-1
TGCGCCAGCAGCTTGGTTGGGCAGGCAGATACGCAGTATTTT
CASSLVGQADTQYF
>few|TRBD1|TRBJ2-5|TRBV2
TGTGCCAGCGTTACAGGGGGCCAAGAGACCCAGTACTTC
CASVTGGQETQYF
>-|-|TRBJ2-3|TRBV30
TGTGCCTGGAGTGCCCTAGATGTGGCAGATACGCAGTATTTT
CAWSALDVADTQYF
>-|-|TRBJ2-5|TRBV27
TGTGCCCGCAGAAGCGAGACCCAGTACTTC
CARRSETQYF
>-|-|TRBJ1-5|TRBV25-1
TGTGCCAGCAGTCCTCAGGGGCATCAGCCCCAGCATTTT
CASSPQGHQPQHF
>-|-|TRBJ1-4|TRBV15
TGTGCCACCAGCAGAGGAGCGGCCCCGGGGGAAAAACTGTTTTTT
CATSRGAAPGEKLFF
>few|-|TRBJ2-7|TRBV4-3
TGCGCCAGCAGCCGAGGGGGAGACTCCTACGAGCAGTACTTC
CASSRGGDSYEQYF
>-|TRBD2|TRBJ2-1|TRBV9
TGTGCCAGCAGCGCCAGCGGGAGGTCCTACAATGAGCAGTTCTTC
CASSASGRSYNEQFF
>-|-|TRBJ2-5|TRBV9
TGTGCCAGCAGTGCAGGGCAGCAAGAGACCCAGTACTTC
CASSAGQQETQYF
>few|-|TRBJ1-1|TRBV14
TGTGCCAGCAGCCAAGATCTAAGAGGGAAAGCTTTCTTT
CASSQDLRGKAFF